The TCR beta chain described here comes from a study of T cell repertoires in cytomegalovirus infection. On the study more broadly: CMV infection together with matching HLA type was indicated by public TCR beta signatures. Study-level results: Summed public TCR beta family frequency identified CMV carriers bearing the relevant HLA. Dominating the ex vivo response were TCR beta clonotypes that were CMV-specific and HLA-C-restricted.

This clonotype was counted only a few times. No antigen is known for it. TCRdb recomputed calls from the reads with MiXCR, one row per CDR3 protein. The sample shows some 390,000 distinct CDR3 sequences, 15% to 20% of them seen only once. V lost 6 bases to trimming and J lost 6 bases, with 12 bases between them. The CDR3 sequence is 13 residues long. The chain is built from TRBV12-3 or TRBV12-4 and TRBJ1-5, with D hard to call. The sequenced sample was PBMCs. This receptor was taken from a human donor in good health (CMV status not recorded). Some clones in this sample may be carry-over from other donors' samples. The CDR3 bases are TGTGCCAGCAGCCCGGCCTTCCGTCAGCCCCAGCATTTT. Amino acid sequence: CASSPAFRQPQHF.